The clone carrying this TCR beta chain was seen a few times. Its antigen is unknown. This sample was included in a study of beta chain features in type 1 diabetes. Study-wide findings and caveats: TCRB CDR3s from Type 1 diabetes patients were moderately but significantly shorter in all four CD4+ subsets. Patients showed naive, central memory and Treg TCRB repertoires that appeared more similar than those of healthy donors. A potential influence of HLA type upon TCRB rearrangement remained unresolved herein.

Sequenced material consisted of expressed TCRB transcripts (all of the isolated RNA was reverse transcribed). Sequenced naive, central memory and regulatory T cell samples produced an average of roughly 3.5 million reads. Only in-frame clones appear in the TCRdb table, and some are missing; sequencing was by immunoSEQ multiplex PCR. Among 300,000 to 450,000 clones, over 9.5% were seen once, and the ten largest hold over 0.008%. The sequence came from a woman under 30 with type 1 diabetes. Sequencing was carried out using naive CD4+ T cells from blood.

The CDR3 DNA sequence: TGTGCCAGCAGTTACTCGGGACTAGCCTACGAGCAGTACTTC. Amino acid sequence: CASSYSGLAYEQYF. This chain uses TRBV6-5 with TRBJ2-7; 8 nucleotides line up with TRBD2. The germline gives CDR1 MNHEY, CDR2 SVGAGI. The ends lost 0 bases at V and 2 bases at J; junction bases unmatched: 0. The CDR3 extends over 14 amino acids.